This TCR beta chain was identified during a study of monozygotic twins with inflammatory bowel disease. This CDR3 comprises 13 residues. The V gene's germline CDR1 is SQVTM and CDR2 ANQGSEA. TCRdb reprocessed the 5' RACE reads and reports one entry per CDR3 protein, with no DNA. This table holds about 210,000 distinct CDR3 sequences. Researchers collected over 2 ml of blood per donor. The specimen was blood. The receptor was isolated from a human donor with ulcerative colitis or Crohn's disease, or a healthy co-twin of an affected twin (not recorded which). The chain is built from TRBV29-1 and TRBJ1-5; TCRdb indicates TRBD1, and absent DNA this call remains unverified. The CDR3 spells CSVDTGGGQPQHF.